Listed here are 22 T cell receptor beta chains from one sample, sequenced in a study of cytotoxic CD8 clonotypes in ibrutinib-treated CLL. Profiling relied on immunoSEQ multiplex PCR, and the TCRdb table lists in-frame clones only, not all of them. The sample has approximately 150,000 clones, about 88% seen once; the top ten hold more than 2.5%. The sample in question was PBMCs, obtained at disease progression, from a patient treated with ibrutinib. All receptors come from a human donor with chronic lymphocytic leukemia.

This rearrangement joins TRBV4-1 to TRBJ1-1, with 7 bases that match TRBD1. This CDR3 comprises 16 residues. V lost 1 base, J lost 7 bases, and 12 bases stayed unmatched. Germline assignment: CDR1 MGHRA and CDR2 YSYEKL. Written as DNA, the CDR3 is TGCGCCAGCAGCCAAGCCCGGCATACAGGGGAACGTGAAGCTTTCTTT. Amino acid sequence: CASSQARHTGEREAFF.

J is TRBJ2-3 and V is TRBV6-5; D gene unclear. The CDR3 consists of 11 residues. Germline-derived CDR1 and CDR2 are MNHEY and SVGAGI. Trimming shortened V by 6 bases and J by 4 bases, and 5 bases separated the two germline ends. CDR3 protein: CASSSPDTQYF. As DNA, the CDR3 is TGTGCCAGCAGCTCTCCAGATACGCAGTATTTT.

The count of this clone is one. V usage is TRBV5-1 and J usage is TRBJ2-1; perhaps TRBD2 as D (6 bases). V was clipped by 3 bases and J by 9 bases, with 25 bases between them. In germline, CDR1 is SGHRS, CDR2 YFSETQ. This CDR3 has 17 amino acids. The CDR3 DNA follows: TGCGCCAGCAGCTCCGGAGGGCTGGGTTCCTGGGACCCTGAGCAGTTCTTC. Protein product: CASSSGGLGSWDPEQFF.

V gene TRBV6-5 combines with J gene TRBJ2-5, with D perhaps being TRBD1 or TRBD2 (5 bases each). Deletions cut 8 bases from V and 4 bases from J, with 11 bases between. Germline V CDR1 and CDR2: MNHEY, SVGAGI. The CDR3 sequence is 12 residues long. This chain's CDR3 is CASQGEGETQYF. The CDR3 coding sequence is TGTGCCAGCCAGGGCGAGGGAGAGACCCAGTACTTC.

This chain joins TRBV18 and TRBJ2-3; 9 bases fit TRBD1. Germline CDR1 KGHSH, CDR2 LQKENI. This CDR3 comprises 17 residues. V shed 3 bases and J 5 bases; nucleotides not matched to a gene: 12. CDR3 nucleotide sequence: TGTGCCAGCTCACCCAACTCCGGGACAGGGCTACGAGATACGCAGTATTTT. Protein sequence: CASSPNSGTGLRDTQYF.

For the CDR3, the DNA is TGTGCCAGCAGTTACGGGGGGCCAAACTACGAGCAGTACTTC. The encoded protein is CASSYGGPNYEQYF. V gene TRBV6-5 combines with J gene TRBJ2-7; tentatively, D is TRBD1 or TRBD2 (6 bases each). The CDR3 runs to 14 residues. CDR1 MNHEY and CDR2 SVGAGI come from the germline V gene. The V and J ends lost 2 bases and 3 bases respectively, with 11 bases between them.

The genes are TRBV7-8 and TRBJ2-7; the match to TRBD1 covers 7 bases. Germline V lookup: CDR1 SGHVS, CDR2 FQNEAQ. The CDR3 consists of 20 residues. V lost 2 bases and J lost 2; bases outside the gene matches: 21. Written as DNA, the CDR3 is TGTGCCAGCAGCTTATCCTACCTTTTTTTGGTTTCCGGGACAGCCTACGAGCAGTACTTC. It codes for CASSLSYLFLVSGTAYEQYF. Based on the CDR3 plus reference TRBV7-8 and TRBJ2-7, the full variable domain is GAGVSQSPRYKVAKRGQDVALRCDPISGHVSLFWYQQALGQGPEFLTYFQNEAQLDKSGLPSDRFFAERPEGSVSTLKIQRTQQEDSAVYLCASSLSYLFLVSGTAYEQYFGPGTRLTVT.

The J gene is TRBJ2-3, the V gene TRBV9; 10 bases map to TRBD2. The V gene's germline CDR1 is SGDLS and CDR2 YYNGEE. The CDR3 consists of 17 residues. V trimming: 4 bases; J trimming: 2 bases; junction bases outside the gene matches: 10. This CDR3 reads CASSLPLAGEPTDTQYF. As DNA, the CDR3 is TGTGCCAGCAGCCTACCGCTAGCGGGAGAACCCACAGATACGCAGTATTTT.

This clone occurred once. This chain connects TRBV5-4 to TRBJ1-1; D remains ambiguous. CDR1 and CDR2 (germline): SGHNT, YYREEE (reference sequence). Trimming removed 0 bases at V and 1 base at J, with 4 bases between. The CDR3 contains 13 residues. Here the CDR3 DNA reads TGTGCCAGCAGCTTGGCAGCGAACACTGAAGCTTTCTTT. Its protein is CASSLAANTEAFF.

This chain links TRBV6-1 with TRBJ2-2; D is uncertain. The V gene lost 8 bases and the J gene lost 5 bases, with 12 bases spanning the gap. The CDR3 spans 13 residues. Germline V gene lookup returns CDR1 MNHNS and CDR2 SASEGT. CDR3 DNA: TGTGCCAGCCGGGCAAGGGTTACCGGGGAGCTGTTTTTT. The encoded protein is CASRARVTGELFF.

This chain connects TRBV12-5 to TRBJ2-5; possible D gene TRBD1, 6 bases. From germline, CDR1 is LGHNT and CDR2 FRNRAP. V lost 7 bases, J lost 2 bases, and 14 bases lay in between. This CDR3 is built from 14 residues. The CDR3 spells CASALGQPQETQYF. The CDR3 DNA reads TGTGCTAGTGCCCTTGGACAGCCACAAGAGACCCAGTACTTC. Based on the CDR3 plus reference TRBV12-5 and TRBJ2-5, the full variable domain is DARVTQTPRHKVTEMGQEVTMRCQPILGHNTVFWYRQTMMQGLELLAYFRNRAPLDDSGMPKDRFSAEMPDATLATLKIQPSEPRDSAVYFCASALGQPQETQYFGPGTRLLVL.

The chain couples TRBV11-3 to TRBJ2-4; D is unresolved. This CDR3 is built from 17 residues. Per the germline V gene, CDR1 is SGHNT and CDR2 is YENEEA. The V gene lost 4 bases and the J gene lost 0 bases, with 16 bases spanning the gap. The CDR3 protein is CASSSPVSNLAKNIQYF. CDR3 in DNA: TGTGCCAGCAGCTCGCCCGTCTCGAATCTAGCCAAAAACATTCAGTACTTC. Filled out from reference TRBV11-3 and TRBJ2-4, the complete variable domain reads EAGVVQSPRYKIIEKKQPVAFWCNPISGHNTLYWYLQNLGQGPELLIRYENEEAVDDSQLPKDRFSAERLKGVDSTLKIQPAELGDSAVYLCASSSPVSNLAKNIQYFGAGTRLSVL.

As DNA, the CDR3 is TGTGCCATCAGTGAGTCGATGGGACAGGGGGCCACTGAGCAGTTCTTC. It encodes CAISESMGQGATEQFF. The chain recombines TRBV10-3 with TRBJ2-1; 12 bases line up with TRBD1. The germline V gene encodes CDR1 ENHRY and CDR2 SYGVKD. Trimming took 0 bases from V and 9 from J; bases not matched to a gene: 6. The CDR3 has 16 amino acids.

This sequence joins TRBV6-6 and TRBJ1-2, with D possibly being TRBD1 (5 bases). Trimming cost V 2 bases and J 2 bases, with 15 bases left between them. The CDR3 consists of 16 residues. Germline lookup yields CDR1 MNHNY and CDR2 SVGAGI (reference sequence). CDR3 DNA: TGTGCCAGCAGTTACGGGGACCGGGGGGGAAACTATGGCTACACCTTC. Its protein is CASSYGDRGGNYGYTF.

The V gene is TRBV27, the J gene TRBJ2-1; no reliable D call. Looked up from germline, CDR1 is MNHEY and CDR2 is SMNVEV (reference sequence). CDR3 length equals 14 residues. V lost 6 bases, J lost 0 bases, and 9 bases lay in between. CDR3 in amino acids: CASSLGRSYNEQFF. For the CDR3, the DNA is TGTGCCAGCAGCCTTGGGCGCTCCTACAATGAGCAGTTCTTC.

This rearrangement joins TRBV27 to TRBJ2-7, with TRBD1 matching 8 bases. CDR1 MNHEY and CDR2 SMNVEV come from the germline V gene (reference sequence). This CDR3 is 14 amino acids long. Losses at the gene ends were 3 bases for V and 4 bases for J; bases not matched to a gene: 5. The CDR3 region is CASSFWTGSYEQYF. The CDR3 DNA is TGTGCCAGCAGTTTCTGGACAGGGTCGTACGAGCAGTACTTC.

The rearrangement joins TRBV5-1 to TRBJ1-1; D ambiguous. Germline V gene data show CDR1 as SGHRS and CDR2 as YFSETQ. The CDR3 is made up of 13 amino acids. V was trimmed by 0 bases and J by 3 bases, leaving 6 bases between them. The CDR3 sequence is CASSLALHTEAFF. Written as DNA, the CDR3 is TGCGCCAGCAGCTTGGCGCTTCACACTGAAGCTTTCTTT.

With respect to this clone: The sample carries other DNA sequences with the same CDR3. The gene calls are TRBV27 and TRBJ2-7; the D is unclear. Germline V gene lookup returns CDR1 MNHEY and CDR2 SMNVEV (reference sequence). The V and J ends lost 2 bases and 3 bases respectively, with 2 bases between them. The CDR3 is 11 residues long. The CDR3 nucleotides read TGTGCCAGCAGTTTAGGCTACGAGCAGTACTTC. It translates to CASSLGYEQYF.

This sequence joins TRBV30 and TRBJ2-2; the D gene is possibly TRBD2 (6 bases). The CDR3 extends over 15 amino acids. The germline V and J ends were trimmed by 0 bases and 4 bases, with 12 bases remaining between them. Germline CDR1 reads GTSNPN; CDR2 reads SVGIG (reference sequence). CDR3 coding DNA: TGTGCCTGGAGTGTACTAAGCGGGCTCACCGGGGAGCTGTTTTTT. As protein: CAWSVLSGLTGELFF.

This clone was seen many times. Within the sample, other DNA sequences also encode this same CDR3. The CDR3 region has the DNA TGTGCCAGTAGTACCCCCCCCTACGAGCAGTACTTC. It specifies CASSTPPYEQYF. The chain couples TRBV19 to TRBJ2-7; D uncertain. From germline, CDR1 is LNHDA and CDR2 SQIVND (reference sequence). The CDR3 loop spans 12 amino acids. The V end was cut by 4 bases, the J end by 2 bases, with 6 bases between.

J is TRBJ1-2 and V is TRBV4-2, with D perhaps TRBD1 (5 bases). This CDR3 region has 14 residues. Germline CDR1 and CDR2: LGHNA and YNFKEQ. The ends were cut back, 0 bases at V and 4 bases at J, with 9 bases in the middle. As DNA, the CDR3 is TGTGCCAGCAGCCAAGATCGGGACGGCTATGGCTACACCTTC. Translation: CASSQDRDGYGYTF.

The rearrangement links TRBV5-1 to TRBJ2-7; D uncertain. Trimming stripped 4 bases from V and 2 bases from J, with 4 bases between. From germline, CDR1 is SGHRS and CDR2 YFSETQ. CDR3 length equals 11 residues. The CDR3 protein is CASSGAYEQYF. The CDR3 nucleotides read TGCGCCAGCAGCGGGGCCTACGAGCAGTACTTC. The variable domain in full, with the rest retrieved from reference TRBV5-1 and TRBJ2-7, is KAGVTQTPRYLIKTRGQQVTLSCSPISGHRSVSWYQQTPGQGLQFLFEYFSETQRNKGNFPGRFSGRQFSNSRSEMNVSTLELGDSALYLCASSGAYEQYFGPGTRLTVT.